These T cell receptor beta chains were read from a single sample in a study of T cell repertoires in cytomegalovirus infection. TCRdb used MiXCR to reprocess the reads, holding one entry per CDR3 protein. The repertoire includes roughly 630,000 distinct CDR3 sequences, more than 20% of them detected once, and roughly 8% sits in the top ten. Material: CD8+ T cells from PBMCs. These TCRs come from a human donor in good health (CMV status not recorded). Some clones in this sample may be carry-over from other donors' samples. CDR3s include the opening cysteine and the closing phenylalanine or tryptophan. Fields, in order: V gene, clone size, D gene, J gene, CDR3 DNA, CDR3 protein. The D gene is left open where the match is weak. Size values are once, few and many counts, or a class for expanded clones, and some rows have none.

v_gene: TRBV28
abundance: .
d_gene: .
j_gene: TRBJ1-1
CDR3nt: TGTGCCAGCAGTTTTACCCGGACGAACACTGAAGCTTTCTTT
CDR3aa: CASSFTRTNTEAFF

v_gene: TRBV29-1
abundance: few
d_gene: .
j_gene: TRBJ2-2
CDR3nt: TGCAGCGTTGAAAGTCTGACCGGGGAGCTGTTTTTT
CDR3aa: CSVESLTGELFF

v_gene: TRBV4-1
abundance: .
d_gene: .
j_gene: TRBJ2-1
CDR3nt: TGCGCCAGCAGCCAAGACCCGAGGGAGTGGGATGAGCAGTTCTTC
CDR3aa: CASSQDPREWDEQFF

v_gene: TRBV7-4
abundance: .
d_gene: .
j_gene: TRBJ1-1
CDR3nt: TGTGTCAGCAGCTTAAAACAGATCGTAGGGACTGAAGCTTTCTTT
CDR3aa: CVSSLKQIVGTEAFF

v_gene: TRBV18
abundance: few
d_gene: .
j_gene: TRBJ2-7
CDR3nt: TGTGCCAGCTCAGAGGACAGACTCTCCTACGAGCAGTACTTC
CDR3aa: CASSEDRLSYEQYF

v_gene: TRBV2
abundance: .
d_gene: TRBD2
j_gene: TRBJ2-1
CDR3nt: TGTGCCAGCAGGTGGGAGGGCTCCTACAATGAGCAGTTCTTC
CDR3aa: CASRWEGSYNEQFF

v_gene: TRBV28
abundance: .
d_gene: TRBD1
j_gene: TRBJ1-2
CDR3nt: TGTGCCAGCAGTTCACCGAGACAGGGGGCGCGTGGCTACACCTTC
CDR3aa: CASSSPRQGARGYTF

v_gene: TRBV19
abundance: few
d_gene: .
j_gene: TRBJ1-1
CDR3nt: TGTGCCAGTAACTTCTTTAGCGGAGACACTGAAGCTTTCTTT
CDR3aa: CASNFFSGDTEAFF

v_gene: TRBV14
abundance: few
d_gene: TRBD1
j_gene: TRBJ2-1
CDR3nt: TGTGCCAGCAGGAAACAGGGGGATGAGCAGTTCTTC
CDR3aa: CASRKQGDEQFF

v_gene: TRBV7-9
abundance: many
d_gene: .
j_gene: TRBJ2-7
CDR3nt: TGTGCCAGCAGCCCCCGGGACAAGTCCTACGAGCAGTACTTC
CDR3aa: CASSPRDKSYEQYF

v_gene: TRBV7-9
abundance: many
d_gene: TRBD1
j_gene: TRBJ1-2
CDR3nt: TGTGCCAGCAGCTTAGCGAGACAGGGGAGTTCTGGCTACACCTTC
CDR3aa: CASSLARQGSSGYTF

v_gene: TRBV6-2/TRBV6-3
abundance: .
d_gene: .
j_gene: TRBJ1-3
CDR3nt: TGTGCCAGCAGTTACGGACACACCATATATTTT
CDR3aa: CASSYGHTIYF

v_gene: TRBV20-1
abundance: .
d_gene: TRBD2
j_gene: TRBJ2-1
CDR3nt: TGCAGTGCAAGGAGCGGGGGGGCCCCGAACAATGAGCAGTTCTTC
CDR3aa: CSARSGGAPNNEQFF

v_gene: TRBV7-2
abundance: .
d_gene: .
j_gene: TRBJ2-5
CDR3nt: TGTGCCAGCAGCTTAGGGGTGGGAGAGGCCCAGTACTTC
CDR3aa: CASSLGVGEAQYF

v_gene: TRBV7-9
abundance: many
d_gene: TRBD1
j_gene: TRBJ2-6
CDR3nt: TGTGCCAGCAGCCAACAGGGGCTGCCTGGGGCCAACGTCCTGACTTTC
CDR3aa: CASSQQGLPGANVLTF